Detailed here is one T cell receptor (beta chain). This record belongs to a study of blood T cell repertoires in COVID-19. Across the study: T cells, B-cell-depleted T cells, or PBMCs provided the cDNA or gDNA that served as material.

Participants reported their clinical history, and cohort assignment relied on those reports. In the original processing: Using reference gene primer amplification, nucleated cell counts were estimated. Assay used: immunoSEQ multiplex PCR; TCRdb lists only in-frame clones, some missing. V, J and clone size are taken as reported in that table, and D and trimming were inferred from the DNA itself. Of roughly 230,000 clones listed, approximately 83% are singletons. Sequenced: PBMCs or T cells enriched from blood (not recorded which). This receptor was taken from a man aged 50-60 years who had recovered from COVID-19.

For the CDR3, the DNA is TGTGCCAGCAGGGGGACAGTCAATCAGCCCCAGCATTTT. This codes for CASRGTVNQPQHF. V usage is TRBV12-3 or TRBV12-4 and J usage is TRBJ1-5; 7 positions match TRBD1. The V segment lost 6 bases and the J segment 3 bases; nucleotides outside the gene matches: 2. CDR3 length equals 13 residues.